This TCR beta chain was sequenced in a study of T cell responses to AZD1222 COVID-19 vaccine (dated by TCRdb to 2020 to 2022). About the full investigation: TCR sequencing was performed for roughly 240 trial participants, of whom roughly 200 were given two doses of AZD1222 and some 26 were given two doses of MenACWY control vaccine. Enrollment into the trials was organized by age into subgroups of 18-55, 56-69 and 70-plus years, and those subgroups contained approximately 160, 26 and 62 TCR-sequenced participants, respectively.

Remarks on this clone: No cognate antigen has been identified for it. No per-base quality is available; no much larger clone lies one base away.

On the study overall, not on this receptor specifically: In the small 56-69-year group, the increase in depth fell short of significance, most likely because of low power. No day 14 peak-response samples were available, so repertoires were characterized only after the peak T cell response. The whole spike protein was spanned by vaccine-associated CD4 TCRs, and dominant responses were seen in regions 160-218 and 743-854. Conclusions about previously exposed vaccinees are limited, since just five or six AZD1222 recipients were seropositive for SARS-CoV-2 at baseline. A significant rise in spike-specific TCR breadth and depth was observed after two AZD1222 doses relative to day 0 and relative to MenACWY recipients. Epitopes outside the regions mutated in the B.1.351 and B.1.1.7 variants were reportedly recognized by nearly half of the unique spike-specific TCRs. Most participants were white British and females outnumbered males, and the authors suggested that clonal diversity may have been underestimated.

In the paper's terms, the time point label means: about 28 days (+/-7) after the second vaccine dose. Because spike-specific TCR depth and breadth did not differ between the two schedules, AZD1222 recipients who got a second dose at roughly 4 weeks were pooled with those who got a second dose at roughly 12 weeks. Vaccinee samples came from UK trials COV001 and COV002, including a single-blind randomized controlled phase 2/3 trial of AZD1222 (ChAdOx1 nCoV-19) in healthy adults. Trial participant PBMC samples were collected at day 0 and day 28 after the second dose for TCRbeta chain sequencing. The CDR3 regions of human TCRbeta chains were analyzed by immunosequencing. Processing in the source paper ran as follows. Repertoire TCRs were matched against a reference library of SARS-CoV-2-specific TCRs generated with the MIRA antigen-specificity platform. Breadth was defined as the fraction of unique TCRs that were SARS-CoV-2-associated, and depth was defined as the fraction of total T cells that were SARS-CoV-2-associated. Each spike-specific TCR was assigned to its reactive spike region and to a CD4 or CD8 class using the MIRA data. Log10-transformed breadth and depth values were compared by one-way ANOVA with Sidak's multiple comparisons tests. The table was pulled from immuneACCESS by TCRdb, which kept in-frame rearrangements only. Such tables lose some clones; where checked, under half of the loss comes from unresolved V genes, and the rest has no known cause. V and J calls and clone size come straight from that table; D and trimming were deduced from the DNA. This sample lists 150,000 to 160,000 clones; 75% to 90% were detected once. Jointly, the top ten make up just over 9% of the sample.

The sample was peripheral blood, taken 28 days after the second AZD1222 dose. The receptor's source is an adult who received the AZD1222 COVID-19 vaccine.

CDR3 region: CSVAGRRLTEAFF. The nucleotide sequence is given as TGCAGCGTTGCGGGACGGAGGCTAACTGAAGCTTTCTTT. The rearranged chain carries TRBV29-1 and TRBJ1-1, with TRBD1 tentatively as D gene (5 bases match). The CDR3 goes from the cysteine to the phenylalanine over 13 residues. Only the CDR3 region is kept as DNA, spanning 39 bases read in frame from base 1. At the junction V is shortened by 4 bases and J by 5 bases, with 14 bases in between. As encoded in the germline V gene, CDR1 is SQVTM while CDR2 is ANQGSEA.